This entry lists 16 T cell receptor beta chains sequenced from one sample in a study of OX40 agonist ivuxolimab in advanced cancers. Using immunoSEQ multiplex PCR, the repertoire was profiled, and TCRdb retains in-frame clones only, with some absent. There are approximately 63,000 clones in the sample; 75% to 90% occur only once, and around 6.9% lies in the top ten. The sample consisted of CD4+ or CD8+ T cells sorted from blood, taken in a trial of the OX40 agonist ivuxolimab. These receptors were collected from an adult with an advanced solid tumor such as melanoma, head and neck, liver or kidney cancer.

The rearrangement links TRBV6-5 to TRBJ1-2; perhaps TRBD1 as D (5 bases). The CDR3 spans 14 residues. V lost 7 bases, J lost 3 bases, and 15 bases lay in between. In germline, CDR1 is MNHEY, CDR2 SVGAGI. The CDR3 here is CASTGGTPYYGYTF. The CDR3 nucleotides read TGTGCCAGCACTGGGGGGACTCCCTACTATGGCTACACCTTC.

The chain carries TRBV15 and TRBJ2-5; 12 nucleotides match TRBD1. Gene TRBJ2-7 matches the end of the DNA better, so the J call may be wrong. Germline assignment: CDR1 LNHNV and CDR2 YYDKDF (reference sequence). The CDR3 covers 14 residues. This CDR3 reads CATSGDRGHHEQYF. CDR3 bases: TGTGCCACCAGCGGGGACAGGGGGCATCACGAGCAGTACTTC.

The chain combines TRBV7-6 with TRBJ1-1; weak D call: TRBD1 (6 bases). Trimming removed 4 bases from V and 6 bases from J, with 15 bases in between. Germline values: CDR1 SGHVS, CDR2 FNYEAQ. The CDR3 loop spans 14 amino acids. The CDR3 protein is CASSSVGGAAEAFF. The CDR3 nucleotides are TGTGCCAGCAGCTCCGTTGGGGGGGCGGCTGAAGCTTTCTTT.

The chain has TRBV7-2 and TRBJ1-1; D is perhaps TRBD1 (5 bases). Germline V gene lookup returns CDR1 SGHTA and CDR2 FQGNSA. V lost 3 bases and J 7 bases, leaving 15 bases between the germline ends. The CDR3 has 14 amino acids. CDR3 DNA: TGTGCCAGCAGCTTCAACGCAGGGTGGAATGAAGCTTTCTTT. It encodes CASSFNAGWNEAFF.

The rearrangement joins TRBV19 to TRBJ1-2; 7 bases line up with TRBD1. V gave up 5 bases and J gave up 5 bases; unmatched junction bases: 14. CDR1 and CDR2 (germline): LNHDA, SQIVND (reference sequence). The CDR3 has 16 amino acids. CDR3 in amino acids: CASSFRTGEMAYGYTF. CDR3 in DNA: TGTGCCAGTAGTTTTCGTACAGGGGAAATGGCGTATGGCTACACCTTC.

The sample holds one count of this clone. V is TRBV6-6 and J is TRBJ2-5; 9 bases match TRBD2. Germline loops: CDR1 MNHNY, CDR2 SVGAGI (reference sequence). CDR3 length: 15 residues. J gave up 4 bases and V 1 base, and 4 bases lay outside the gene matches. As DNA, the CDR3 is TGTGCCAGCAGTTACTTAGCGGGGGCCACAGAGACCCAGTACTTC. Its translation is CASSYLAGATETQYF.

This sequence joins TRBV6-4 and TRBJ1-2, with D possibly matching TRBD1 (6 bases). CDR1 MRHNA and CDR2 SNTAGT come from the germline V gene. The CDR3 is made up of 13 amino acids. Trimming removed 4 bases at V and 8 bases at J, with 14 bases between. CDR3 DNA: TGTGCCAGCAGTGCCTATGCAGGGGTCGGCTACACCTTC. Residues: CASSAYAGVGYTF.

The J gene is TRBJ1-5, the V gene TRBV5-1; 7 bases line up with TRBD1. The germline gives CDR1 SGHRS, CDR2 YFSETQ. This CDR3 contains 15 residues. The junction had 6 bases not matched to a gene; V was cut back by 4 bases and J by 2 bases. CDR3 sequence (DNA): TGCGCCAGCAGCCAAACAGGGGAGGGCAATCAGCCCCAGCATTTT. Translating gives CASSQTGEGNQPQHF. The complete variable domain, with remaining parts taken from reference TRBV5-1 and TRBJ1-5, reads KAGVTQTPRYLIKTRGQQVTLSCSPISGHRSVSWYQQTPGQGLQFLFEYFSETQRNKGNFPGRFSGRQFSNSRSEMNVSTLELGDSALYLCASSQTGEGNQPQHFGDGTRLSIL.

The rearrangement links TRBV30 to TRBJ2-7, with D possibly matching TRBD2 (6 bases). Germline V gene data show CDR1 as GTSNPN and CDR2 as SVGIG (reference sequence). The CDR3 is 13 residues long. V lost 4 bases and J 0 bases, leaving 10 bases between the germline ends. CDR3 amino acids: CAWNGGISYEQYF. CDR3 sequence (DNA): TGTGCCTGGAACGGCGGGATCTCCTACGAGCAGTACTTC.

This rearrangement joins TRBV7-2 to TRBJ1-4; D is perhaps TRBD1 (5 bases). Germline V gene sequence: CDR1 SGHTA, CDR2 FQGNSA. Trimming cost V 5 bases and J 3 bases, with 19 bases left between them. The CDR3 has 17 amino acids. This CDR3 reads CASSPWGALGANEKLFF. CDR3 DNA sequence: TGTGCCAGCAGCCCTTGGGGCGCGCTAGGGGCTAATGAAAAACTGTTTTTT.

The rearrangement uses TRBV7-3 and TRBJ1-1; TRBD1 is a possible D gene (5 bases). The length of the CDR3 is 14 residues. V lost 4 bases to trimming and J lost 5 bases, with 14 bases between them. Germline CDR1 and CDR2: SGHTA and FQGTGA. The CDR3 is CASSWGQGVTEAFF. The CDR3 coding sequence is TGTGCCAGCAGCTGGGGCCAGGGTGTTACTGAAGCTTTCTTT.

The chain combines TRBV19 with TRBJ2-1, with 8 bases lining up with TRBD1. This CDR3 has 14 amino acids. Germline V CDR1 and CDR2: LNHDA, SQIVND (reference sequence). V shed 5 bases and J 6 bases; nucleotides not matched to a gene: 6. The CDR3 loop reads CASSPGTGFNEQFF. In DNA, the CDR3 is TGTGCCAGTAGTCCCGGGACAGGTTTCAATGAGCAGTTCTTC.

V is TRBV16 and J is TRBJ2-7, with 7 bases lining up with TRBD1. J lost 0 bases, V lost 4 bases, and 9 bases had no gene match. The CDR3 extends over 16 amino acids. Germline-derived CDR1 and CDR2 are KGHSY and FQNENV. The CDR3 sequence is CASSPLAGTDSYEQYF. The CDR3 DNA reads TGTGCCAGCAGCCCACTCGCCGGGACAGACTCCTACGAGCAGTACTTC.

The chain combines TRBV5-8 with TRBJ2-7; 7 bases align to TRBD2. V shed 4 bases and J 5 bases; nucleotides not matched to a gene: 12. This CDR3 region has 15 residues. The V gene's germline CDR1 is SGHTS and CDR2 YDEGEE. The CDR3 sequence is CASSPRVTGGDEQYF. Written as DNA, the CDR3 is TGTGCCAGCAGCCCACGGGTTACGGGAGGTGACGAGCAGTACTTC.

The chain employs TRBV10-3 and TRBJ1-1; the match to TRBD1 covers 9 bases. This CDR3 region has 15 residues. Losses at the gene ends were 5 bases for V and 3 bases for J; bases not matched to a gene: 7. Germline CDR1 ENHRY, CDR2 SYGVKD. The CDR3 nucleotides read TGTGCCATCAGTTTCACAGGGGGCGCGGACACTGAAGCTTTCTTT. It is translated as CAISFTGGADTEAFF.

This sequence joins TRBV7-9 and TRBJ1-1; TRBD1 is a possible D gene (6 bases). Looked up from germline, CDR1 is SEHNR and CDR2 is FQNEAQ (reference sequence). The V gene lost 1 base and the J gene lost 3 bases, with 12 bases spanning the gap. This CDR3 has 15 residues. The CDR3 sequence is CASSLGPGEDTEAFF. In DNA, the CDR3 is TGTGCCAGCAGCTTAGGGCCAGGGGAGGACACTGAAGCTTTCTTT.